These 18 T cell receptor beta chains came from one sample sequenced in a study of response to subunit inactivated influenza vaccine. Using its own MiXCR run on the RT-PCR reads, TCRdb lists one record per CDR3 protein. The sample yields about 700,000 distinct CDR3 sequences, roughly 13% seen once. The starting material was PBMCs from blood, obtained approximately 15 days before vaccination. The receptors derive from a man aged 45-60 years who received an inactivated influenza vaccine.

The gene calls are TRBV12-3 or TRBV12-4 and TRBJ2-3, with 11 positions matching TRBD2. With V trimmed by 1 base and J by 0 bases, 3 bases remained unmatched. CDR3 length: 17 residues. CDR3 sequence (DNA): TGTGCCAGCAGTTTAGGGCTAGCGGGGGGAAGCACAGATACGCAGTATTTT. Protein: CASSLGLAGGSTDTQYF.

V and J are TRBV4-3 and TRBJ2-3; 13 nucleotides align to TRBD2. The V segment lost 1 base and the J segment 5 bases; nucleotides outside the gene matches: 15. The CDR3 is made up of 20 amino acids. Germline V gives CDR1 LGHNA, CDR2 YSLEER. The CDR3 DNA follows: TGCGCCAGCAGCCAAGGGACGGAATTTACGGGACTAGCGGGGAAAGATACGCAGTATTTT. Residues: CASSQGTEFTGLAGKDTQYF.

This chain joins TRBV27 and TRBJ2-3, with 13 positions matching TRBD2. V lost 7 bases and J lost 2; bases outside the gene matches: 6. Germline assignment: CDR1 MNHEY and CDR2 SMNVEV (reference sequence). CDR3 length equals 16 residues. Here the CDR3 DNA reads TGTGCCAGCAAGGGACTAGCGGGATCCAACACAGATACGCAGTATTTT. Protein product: CASKGLAGSNTDTQYF.

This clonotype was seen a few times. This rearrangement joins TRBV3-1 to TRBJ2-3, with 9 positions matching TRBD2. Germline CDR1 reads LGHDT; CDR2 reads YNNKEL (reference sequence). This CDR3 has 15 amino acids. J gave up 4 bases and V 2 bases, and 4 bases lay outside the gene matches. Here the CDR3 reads CASSQKGGRADTQYF. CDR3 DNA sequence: TGTGCCAGCAGCCAAAAGGGCGGGAGGGCAGATACGCAGTATTTT.

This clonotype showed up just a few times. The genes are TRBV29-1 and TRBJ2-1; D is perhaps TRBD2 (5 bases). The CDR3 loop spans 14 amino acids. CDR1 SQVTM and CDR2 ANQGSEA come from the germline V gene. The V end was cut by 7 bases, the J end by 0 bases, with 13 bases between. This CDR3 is CSACLGSSYNEQFF. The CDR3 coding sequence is TGCAGCGCCTGCTTGGGGAGCTCCTACAATGAGCAGTTCTTC.

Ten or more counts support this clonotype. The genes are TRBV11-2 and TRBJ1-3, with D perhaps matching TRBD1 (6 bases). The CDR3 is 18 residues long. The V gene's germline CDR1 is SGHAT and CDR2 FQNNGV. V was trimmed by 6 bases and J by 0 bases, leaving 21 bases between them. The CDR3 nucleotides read TGTGCCAGCAGTCTTGGACATAGGGGGGCGAGCTCTGGAAACACCATATATTTT. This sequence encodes CASSLGHRGASSGNTIYF.

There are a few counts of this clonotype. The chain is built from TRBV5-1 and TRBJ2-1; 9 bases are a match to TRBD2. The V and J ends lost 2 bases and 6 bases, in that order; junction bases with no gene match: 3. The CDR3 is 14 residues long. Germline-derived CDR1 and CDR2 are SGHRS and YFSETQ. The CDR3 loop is CASSLAGGTNEQFF. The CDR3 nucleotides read TGCGCCAGCAGCTTAGCGGGGGGAACCAATGAGCAGTTCTTC.

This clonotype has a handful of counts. The CDR3 nucleotides are TGTGCCAGCAGTTACTTTGGGCAGACAGAGACCCAGTACTTC. Amino acids: CASSYFGQTETQYF. The J gene is TRBJ2-5, the V gene TRBV6-5, with D uncertain. The CDR3 is 14 amino acids. The V gene lost 1 base and the J gene lost 4 bases, with 10 bases spanning the gap. Germline V gene sequence: CDR1 MNHEY, CDR2 SVGAGI.

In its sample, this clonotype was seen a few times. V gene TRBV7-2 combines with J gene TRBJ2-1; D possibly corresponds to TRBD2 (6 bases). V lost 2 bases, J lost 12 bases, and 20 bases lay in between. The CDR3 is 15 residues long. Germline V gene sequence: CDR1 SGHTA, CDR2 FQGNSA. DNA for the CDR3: TGTGCCAGCAGCTTACGGGTTAAGAGGCGGGAAGGGCAGTTCTTC. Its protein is CASSLRVKRREGQFF.

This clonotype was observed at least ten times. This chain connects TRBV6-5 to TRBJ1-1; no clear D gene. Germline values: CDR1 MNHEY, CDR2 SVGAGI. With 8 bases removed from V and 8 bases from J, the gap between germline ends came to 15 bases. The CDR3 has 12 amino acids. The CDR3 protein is CASGQLGSEAFF. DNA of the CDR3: TGTGCCAGCGGGCAATTGGGGAGCGAAGCTTTCTTT.

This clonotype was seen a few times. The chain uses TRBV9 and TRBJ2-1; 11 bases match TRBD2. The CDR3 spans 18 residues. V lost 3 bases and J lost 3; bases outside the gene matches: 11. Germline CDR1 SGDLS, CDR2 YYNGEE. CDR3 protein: CASSGGRLLAGDYNEQFF. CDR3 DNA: TGTGCCAGCAGCGGAGGGAGACTACTAGCGGGAGACTACAATGAGCAGTTCTTC.

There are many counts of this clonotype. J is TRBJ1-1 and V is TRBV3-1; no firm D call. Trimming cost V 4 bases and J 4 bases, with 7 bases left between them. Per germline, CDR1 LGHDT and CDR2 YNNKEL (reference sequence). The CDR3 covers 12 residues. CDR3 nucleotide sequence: TGTGCCAGCAGCCCCAGCGGCACTGAAGCTTTCTTT. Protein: CASSPSGTEAFF. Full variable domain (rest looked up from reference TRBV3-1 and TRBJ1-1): DTAVSQTPKYLVTQMGNDKSIKCEQNLGHDTMYWYKQDSKKFLKIMFSYNNKELIINETVPNRFSPKSPDKAHLNLHINSLELGDSAVYFCASSPSGTEAFFGQGTRLTVV.

DNA of the CDR3: TGTGCCACCAGCAGAGATCGGGACGGGTTTGGCTACACCTTC. This codes for CATSRDRDGFGYTF. The chain is built from TRBV15 and TRBJ1-2; possible D gene TRBD1, 5 bases. This CDR3 has 14 residues. Trimming took off 0 bases at V and 7 bases at J, with 12 bases between the two ends. Germline V gene sequence: CDR1 LNHNV, CDR2 YYDKDF (reference sequence).

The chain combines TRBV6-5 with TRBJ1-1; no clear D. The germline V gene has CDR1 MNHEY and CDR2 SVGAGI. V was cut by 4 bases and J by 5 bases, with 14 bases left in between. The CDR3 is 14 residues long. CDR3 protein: CASSFQLAGTEAFF. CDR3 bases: TGTGCCAGCAGTTTCCAGCTTGCTGGTACTGAAGCTTTCTTT.

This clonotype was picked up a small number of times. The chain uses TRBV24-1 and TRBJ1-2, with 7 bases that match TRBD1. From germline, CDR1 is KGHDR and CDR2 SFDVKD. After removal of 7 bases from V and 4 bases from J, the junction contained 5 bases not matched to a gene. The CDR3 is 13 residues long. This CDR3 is CATSQGQTYGYTF. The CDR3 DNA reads TGTGCCACCAGCCAGGGACAGACCTATGGCTACACCTTC.

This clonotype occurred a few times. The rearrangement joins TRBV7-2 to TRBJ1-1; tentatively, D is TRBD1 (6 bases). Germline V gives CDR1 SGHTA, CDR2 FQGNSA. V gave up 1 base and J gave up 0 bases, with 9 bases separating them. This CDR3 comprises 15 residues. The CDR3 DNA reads TGTGCCAGCAGCTTAGAGCGGGGGCTGAACACTGAAGCTTTCTTT. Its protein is CASSLERGLNTEAFF.

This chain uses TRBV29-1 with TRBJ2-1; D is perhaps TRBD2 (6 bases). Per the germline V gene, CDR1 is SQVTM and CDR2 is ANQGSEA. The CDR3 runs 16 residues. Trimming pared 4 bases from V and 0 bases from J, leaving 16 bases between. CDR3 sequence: CSVARGASSSYNEQFF. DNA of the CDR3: TGCAGCGTTGCACGCGGGGCATCGAGCTCCTACAATGAGCAGTTCTTC.

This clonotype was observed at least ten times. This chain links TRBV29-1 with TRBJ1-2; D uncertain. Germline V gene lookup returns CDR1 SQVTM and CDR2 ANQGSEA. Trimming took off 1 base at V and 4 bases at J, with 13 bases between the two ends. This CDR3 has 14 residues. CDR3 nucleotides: TGCAGCGTTGAAGTACAGATGAGGACCTATGGCTACACCTTC. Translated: CSVEVQMRTYGYTF.